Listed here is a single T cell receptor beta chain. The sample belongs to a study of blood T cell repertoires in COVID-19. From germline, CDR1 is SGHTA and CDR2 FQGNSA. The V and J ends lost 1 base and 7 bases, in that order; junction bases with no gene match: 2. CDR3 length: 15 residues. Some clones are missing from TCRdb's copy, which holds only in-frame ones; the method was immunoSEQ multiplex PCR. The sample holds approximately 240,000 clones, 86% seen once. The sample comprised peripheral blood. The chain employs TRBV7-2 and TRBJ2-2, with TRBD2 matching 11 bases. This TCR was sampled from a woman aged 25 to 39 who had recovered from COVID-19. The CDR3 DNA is TGTGCCAGCAGCTTAGGTGGACTAGCGGGCGGGGAGCTGTTTTTT. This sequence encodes CASSLGGLAGGELFF.